The T cell receptor (beta chain) described here comes from a study of Ad26.COV2.S vaccination and SARS-CoV-2 variants. Across the whole study: Enrollment placed the donor in the COV1001 Ad26.COV2.S trial arm.

Treatment specified: roughly 20 received Ad26.COV2.S at low or high dose, single or two shots; about 5 received placebo; per-sample allocation not given. After the first vaccine or placebo injection, samples were drawn on day 63. The donor was a Boston adult aged 18-55 years. As to this clone: The antigen is not known.

Per the germline V gene, CDR1 is LGHNA and CDR2 is YNFKEQ. The CDR3 consists of 16 residues. With V trimmed by 4 bases and J by 3 bases, 9 bases remained unmatched. TCRdb's copy holds only in-frame clones and misses some; the assay was immunoSEQ multiplex PCR. The data show 360,000 or so clones, 75% to 90% seen once. Findings and limits, study-wide: Breadth and depth estimates from TCRs may understate total T cell responses. Recipients of vaccine and of placebo showed similar breadth of their non-spike TCR repertoires.

The starting material was peripheral blood, obtained in a trial of Ad26.COV2.S vaccine versus placebo. This TCR was sampled from a person aged 18-65 years who received the Ad26.COV2.S COVID-19 vaccine or a placebo. This chain uses TRBV4-2 with TRBJ2-3, with 8 bases fitting TRBD2. The DNA of the CDR3 is TGTGCCAGCAGCCGCCCGGGAGGGGGGAGGACAGATACGCAGTATTTT. Its translation: CASSRPGGGRTDTQYF.